These T cell receptor beta chains were read from a single sample in a study of CD8 T cells in Susac syndrome. TCRdb used MiXCR to reprocess the immunoSEQ multiplex PCR reads, holding one entry per CDR3 protein. This table has 27,000 or so distinct CDR3 sequences, 90% to 95% appearing once. Input material: CD8+ T cells from PBMCs. The receptors derive from a human donor in good health. Both conserved end residues are part of each CDR3. Fields, in order: D gene, clone size, V gene, J gene, CDR3 DNA, CDR3 protein. D genes are given only for firm matches. Only some rows state a clone size, as once, few, many or a class for expanded clones.

>TRBD1|-|TRBV5-1|TRBJ1-5
TGCGCCAGCAGCTTGTGGCCAGGGGGCGATCAGCCCCAGCATTTT
CASSLWPGGDQPQHF
>-|once|TRBV5-5|TRBJ2-2
TGTGCCAGCAGCCCCGATCCAGGTGGGGAGGAGCTGTCTTTT
CASSPDPGGEELSF
>-|-|TRBV29-1|TRBJ2-2
TGCAGCGCAGCTACGAGGGCCGGGGAGCTGTTTTTT
CSAATRAGELFF
>TRBD1|-|TRBV9|TRBJ1-5
TGTGCCAGCAGCCCCCACGTGGACAGGGGTCAGCCCCAGCATTTT
CASSPHVDRGQPQHF
>TRBD2|-|TRBV27|TRBJ2-1
TGTGCCAGCAGTTCTGGACTAGCGGGTGAGCAGTTCTTC
CASSSGLAGEQFF
>TRBD1|-|TRBV10-2|TRBJ1-2
TGCGCCAGCAGTGAGTCAAAACAGGGGGCCGGCTATGGCTACACCTTC
CASSESKQGAGYGYTF
>TRBD1|once|TRBV4-1|TRBJ2-1
TGCGCCAGCAGCCAAGGCGGACAGGGGGGTGAGCAGTTCTTC
CASSQGGQGGEQFF
>-|-|TRBV9|TRBJ2-2
TGTGCCAGCAGCGAGGACGCCTACACCGGGGAGCTGTTTTTT
CASSEDAYTGELFF
>-|-|TRBV20-1|TRBJ2-3
TGCAGTGCCTTAGTCCGAGGGAGTGGGTATAGCACAGATACGCAGTATTTT
CSALVRGSGYSTDTQYF
>-|-|TRBV6-1|TRBJ1-5
TGTGCCAGCAGTGAAAACCGGAACAATCAGCCCCAGCATTTT
CASSENRNNQPQHF
>-|-|TRBV7-9|TRBJ2-1
TGTGCCAGCAGCTTAGGTAGCACCTCCTACAATGAGCAGTTCTTC
CASSLGSTSYNEQFF
>-|once|TRBV24-1|TRBJ2-1
TGTGCCACCAGTGACCTGCTGGGTTGGCAGTTCTTC
CATSDLLGWQFF
>TRBD2|-|TRBV4-3|TRBJ2-1
TGCGCCAGCAGCCAGCAGACTAGCGGGGGGGCAGGGGAGCAGTTCTTC
CASSQQTSGGAGEQFF
>-|once|TRBV27|TRBJ2-7
TGTGCCAGCAGTCTCGGGACCTTTGGGTACGAGCAGTACTTC
CASSLGTFGYEQYF
>-|-|TRBV5-1|TRBJ1-1
TGCGCCAGCAGCGAAGGCTGGGAGGCTTTCTTT
CASSEGWEAFF
>-|-|TRBV29-1|TRBJ2-2
TGCAGCGTTACGGACGCGAACACCGGGGAGCTGTTTTTT
CSVTDANTGELFF
>-|once|TRBV4-3|TRBJ1-2
TGCGCCAGCAGCCCGTCGTTTGGTTCGAAGGATGGCTACACCTTC
CASSPSFGSKDGYTF
>-|-|TRBV7-9|TRBJ2-3
TGTGCCAGCAGCTTCCGTACACAGGGAGATACGCAGTATTTT
CASSFRTQGDTQYF
>-|-|TRBV15|TRBJ1-2
TGTGCCACCAGCCTTACGCGAGGGAGTCGCGGCTACACCTTC
CATSLTRGSRGYTF
>TRBD1|-|TRBV2|TRBJ1-1
TGTGCCAGCAGAACAGGGACAGGGGGCGCGTTGGCTGTAGCTTTCTTT
CASRTGTGGALAVAFF
>TRBD1|-|TRBV20-1|TRBJ2-7
TGCAGTGCTAGAGGCAGGACAGGGGTGTTCTACGAGCAGTACTTC
CSARGRTGVFYEQYF
>-|-|TRBV10-3|TRBJ2-2
TGTGCCACCAACGCCAGGACATCCGCCGGGGAGCTGTTTTTT
CATNARTSAGELFF
>-|-|TRBV4-1|TRBJ2-7
TGCGCCAGCAGTCATCCGGGCAGGTCGACGGACGAGCAGTACTTC
CASSHPGRSTDEQYF
>TRBD1|once|TRBV20-1|TRBJ2-1
TGCAGTGCTAGAATCCAGGGGGTAAACAATGAGCAGTTCTTC
CSARIQGVNNEQFF
>-|-|TRBV7-9|TRBJ2-5
TGTGCCAGCAGCCTAGGGGCGCTGATGAAAGAGACCCAGTACTTC
CASSLGALMKETQYF
>-|-|TRBV2|TRBJ2-7
TGTGCCAGCAGCCCTGAGCGTGCCTACGAGCAGTACTTC
CASSPERAYEQYF
>TRBD2|-|TRBV5-4|TRBJ2-7
TGTGCCAGCAGCAAGGGACTAGCGGAGGTCGAGCAGTACTTC
CASSKGLAEVEQYF
>-|-|TRBV6-5|TRBJ2-6
TGTGCCAGCAGTTGGGTAGGGGCCTCTGGGGCCAACGTCCTGACTTTC
CASSWVGASGANVLTF
>TRBD1|-|TRBV12-3/TRBV12-4|TRBJ2-1
TGTGCCAGCAGTGGAGGGGGACAGGGGCCTTACAATGAGCAGTTCTTC
CASSGGGQGPYNEQFF
>-|-|TRBV19|TRBJ1-5
TGTGCCAGTAGTATAGGACACTCGAAGAGCAATCAGCCCCAGCATTTT
CASSIGHSKSNQPQHF
>TRBD1|-|TRBV3-1|TRBJ1-1
TGTGCCAGCAGCCAAGGGGGTTCGCGGACAGGGTCGGCTTTCTTT
CASSQGGSRTGSAFF
>-|-|TRBV27|TRBJ2-2
TGTGCCAGCAGTTTATCGAGAACCGGGGAGCTGTTTTTT
CASSLSRTGELFF
>-|-|TRBV10-3|TRBJ1-3
TGTGCCATCACTGCAGGCTCTGGAAACACCATATATTTT
CAITAGSGNTIYF
>-|-|TRBV20-1|TRBJ1-6
TGCAGTGCTCGCAGACTCGGAGGGAATTCACCCCTCCACTTT
CSARRLGGNSPLHF
>-|once|TRBV7-2|TRBJ2-1
TGTGCCAGCAGCTCGGAAATCCCACTCTACAATGAGCAGTTCTTC
CASSSEIPLYNEQFF
>TRBD1|-|TRBV19|TRBJ2-7
TGTGCCAGTAGTATCGGACAGGGGTCCTACGAGCAGTACTTC
CASSIGQGSYEQYF
>TRBD1|-|TRBV29-1|TRBJ2-7
TGCAGCGTTGAAGGGACAGGGGGTATCGACGAGCAGTACTTC
CSVEGTGGIDEQYF
>TRBD1|-|TRBV4-1|TRBJ2-5
TGCGCCAGCAGCCAAGGCAGGGGGTACCAAGAGACCCAGTACTTC
CASSQGRGYQETQYF
>TRBD1|-|TRBV12-3/TRBV12-4|TRBJ1-4
TGTGCCAGCAGTTCCTACGGACAGGGAGGGAATGAAAAACTGTTTTTT
CASSSYGQGGNEKLFF
>TRBD2|-|TRBV4-3|TRBJ2-7
TGCGCCAGCAGCCAAGAAAGAACGGGGCGGGGGATGTCCTACGAGCAGTACTTC
CASSQERTGRGMSYEQYF
>-|-|TRBV4-3|TRBJ1-1
TGCGCCAGTTCGATTACACGGGTAACTGAAGCTTTCTTT
CASSITRVTEAFF
>-|-|TRBV20-1|TRBJ1-2
TGCAGTGCTAGAGACCCCCTCGGCGGACGCATGGGCTACACCTTC
CSARDPLGGRMGYTF
>-|-|TRBV20-1|TRBJ2-3
TGCAGTGCTAGAGTCCCCCTGGGTGGGGGGGCCACAGATACGCAGTATTTT
CSARVPLGGGATDTQYF
>TRBD2|-|TRBV6-4|TRBJ2-2
TGTGCCAGCAGTGACGGCCAGCGGGAGAACACCGGGGAGCTGTTTTTT
CASSDGQRENTGELFF
>-|-|TRBV20-1|TRBJ2-3
TGCAGTGCTAGAGGGGACCCCAGAGATACGCAGTATTTT
CSARGDPRDTQYF